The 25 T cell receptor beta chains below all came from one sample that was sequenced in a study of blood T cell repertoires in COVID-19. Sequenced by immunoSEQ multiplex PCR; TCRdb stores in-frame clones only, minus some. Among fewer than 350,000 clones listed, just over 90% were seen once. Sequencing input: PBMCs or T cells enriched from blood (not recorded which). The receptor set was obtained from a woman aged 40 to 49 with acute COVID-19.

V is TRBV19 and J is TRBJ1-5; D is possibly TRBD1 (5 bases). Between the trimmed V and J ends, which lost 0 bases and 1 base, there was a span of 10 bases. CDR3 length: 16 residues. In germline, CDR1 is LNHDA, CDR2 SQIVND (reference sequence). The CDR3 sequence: CASSIDGAGSNQPQHF. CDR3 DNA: TGTGCCAGTAGTATAGATGGGGCAGGGAGCAATCAGCCCCAGCATTTT.

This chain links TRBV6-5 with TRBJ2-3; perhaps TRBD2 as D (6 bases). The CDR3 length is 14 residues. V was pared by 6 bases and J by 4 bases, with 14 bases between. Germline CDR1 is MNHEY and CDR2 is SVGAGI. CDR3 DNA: TGTGCCAGCAGGACTCCCGGAGGGGCAGATACGCAGTATTTT. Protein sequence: CASRTPGGADTQYF.

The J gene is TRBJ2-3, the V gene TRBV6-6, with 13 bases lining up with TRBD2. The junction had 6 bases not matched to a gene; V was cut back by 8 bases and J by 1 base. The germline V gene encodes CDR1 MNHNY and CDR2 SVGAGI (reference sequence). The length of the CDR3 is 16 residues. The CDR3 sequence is CASYPGTSGGTDTQYF. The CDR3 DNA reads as TGTGCCAGCTACCCAGGGACTAGCGGGGGCACAGATACGCAGTATTTT.

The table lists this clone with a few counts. The CDR3 reads CASRGQPQNTEAFF. DNA of the CDR3: TGTGCCAGCAGGGGCCAGCCCCAGAACACTGAAGCTTTCTTT. V usage is TRBV3-1 (or the pseudogene TRBV3-2) and J usage is TRBJ1-1; D unresolved. The V end lost 6 bases, the J end lost 1 base, and 12 bases lay between the germline ends. This CDR3 is 14 amino acids long. Germline V gene data show CDR1 as LGHDT and CDR2 as YNNKEL (reference sequence).

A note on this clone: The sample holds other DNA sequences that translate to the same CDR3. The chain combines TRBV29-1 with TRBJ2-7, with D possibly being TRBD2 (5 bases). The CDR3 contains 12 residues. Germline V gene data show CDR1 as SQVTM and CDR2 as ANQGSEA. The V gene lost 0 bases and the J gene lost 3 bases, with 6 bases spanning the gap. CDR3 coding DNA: TGCAGCGTTGAAGAGAGGGACTACGAGCAGTACTTC. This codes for CSVEERDYEQYF.

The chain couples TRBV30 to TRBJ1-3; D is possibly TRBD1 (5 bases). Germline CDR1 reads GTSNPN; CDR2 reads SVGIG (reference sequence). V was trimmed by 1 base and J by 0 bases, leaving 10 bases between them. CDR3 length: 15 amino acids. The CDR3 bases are TGTGCCTGGAGTGGTTGGGGCGACTCTGGAAACACCATATATTTT. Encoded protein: CAWSGWGDSGNTIYF.

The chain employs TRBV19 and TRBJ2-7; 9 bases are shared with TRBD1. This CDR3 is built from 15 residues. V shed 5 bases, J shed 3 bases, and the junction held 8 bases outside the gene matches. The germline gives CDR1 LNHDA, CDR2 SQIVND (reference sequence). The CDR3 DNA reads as TGTGCCAGTAGTCACCCCGGGACAGGGTTCTACGAGCAGTACTTC. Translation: CASSHPGTGFYEQYF.

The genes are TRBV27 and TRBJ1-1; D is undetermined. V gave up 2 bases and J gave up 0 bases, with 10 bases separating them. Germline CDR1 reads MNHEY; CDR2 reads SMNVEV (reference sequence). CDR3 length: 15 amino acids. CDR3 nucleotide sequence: TGTGCCAGCAGTTTACTGGCGGCCATGAACACTGAAGCTTTCTTT. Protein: CASSLLAAMNTEAFF.

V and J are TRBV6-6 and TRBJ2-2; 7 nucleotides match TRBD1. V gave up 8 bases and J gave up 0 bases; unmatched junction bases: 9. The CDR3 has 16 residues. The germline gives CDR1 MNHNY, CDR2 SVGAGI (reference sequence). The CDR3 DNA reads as TGTGCCAGCGCTCGACCGACAGGGCCGAACACCGGGGAGCTGTTTTTT. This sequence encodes CASARPTGPNTGELFF.

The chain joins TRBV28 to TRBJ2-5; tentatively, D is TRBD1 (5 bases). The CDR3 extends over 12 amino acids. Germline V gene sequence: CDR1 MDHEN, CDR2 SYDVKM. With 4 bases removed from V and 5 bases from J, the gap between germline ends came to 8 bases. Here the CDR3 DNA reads TGTGCCAGCAGTTCAGGGTCGGAGACCCAGTACTTC. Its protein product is CASSSGSETQYF. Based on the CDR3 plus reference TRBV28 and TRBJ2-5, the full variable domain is DVKVTQSSRYLVKRTGEKVFLECVQDMDHENMFWYRQDPGLGLRLIYFSYDVKMKEKGDIPEGYSVSREKKERFSLILESASTNQTSMYLCASSSGSETQYFGPGTRLLVL.

The CDR3 DNA sequence: TGTGCCAGCTCACCACAAGGGGGGGCCTACGAGCAGTACTTC. Translating it yields CASSPQGGAYEQYF. This chain links TRBV18 with TRBJ2-7; D may be TRBD2 (7 bases). Germline-derived CDR1 and CDR2 are KGHSH and LQKENI. V was pared by 1 base and J by 2 bases, with 9 bases between. The CDR3 covers 14 residues.

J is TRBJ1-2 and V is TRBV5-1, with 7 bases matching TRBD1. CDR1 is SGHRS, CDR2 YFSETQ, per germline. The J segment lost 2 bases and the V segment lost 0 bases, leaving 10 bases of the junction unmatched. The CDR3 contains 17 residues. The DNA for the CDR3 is TGCGCCAGCAGCTTGGTGTCCCAGGGGGATCGGAACTATGGCTACACCTTC. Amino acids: CASSLVSQGDRNYGYTF.

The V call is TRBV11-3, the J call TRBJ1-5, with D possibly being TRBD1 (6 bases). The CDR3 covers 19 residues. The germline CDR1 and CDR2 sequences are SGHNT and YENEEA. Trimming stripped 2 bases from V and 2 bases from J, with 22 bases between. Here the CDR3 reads CASSLRKGQTGRCNQPQHF. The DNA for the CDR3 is TGTGCCAGCAGCTTAAGAAAGGGGCAGACAGGTAGGTGCAATCAGCCCCAGCATTTT.

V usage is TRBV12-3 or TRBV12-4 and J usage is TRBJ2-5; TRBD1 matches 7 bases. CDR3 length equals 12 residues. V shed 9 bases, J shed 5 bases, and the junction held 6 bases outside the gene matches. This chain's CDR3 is CASMTGLETQYF. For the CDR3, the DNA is TGTGCCAGTATGACAGGGCTGGAGACCCAGTACTTC.

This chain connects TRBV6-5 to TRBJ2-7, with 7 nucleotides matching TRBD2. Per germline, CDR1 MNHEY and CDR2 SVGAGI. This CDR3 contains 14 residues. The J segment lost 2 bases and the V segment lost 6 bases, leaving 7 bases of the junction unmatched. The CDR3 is CASRPGGVPYEQYF. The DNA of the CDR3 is TGTGCCAGCAGGCCTGGGGGGGTCCCCTACGAGCAGTACTTC.

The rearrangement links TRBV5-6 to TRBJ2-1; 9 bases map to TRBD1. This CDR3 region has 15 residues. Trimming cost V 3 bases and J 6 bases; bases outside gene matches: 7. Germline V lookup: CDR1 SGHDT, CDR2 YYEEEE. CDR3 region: CASSSGQGILNEQFF. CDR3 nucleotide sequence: TGTGCCAGCAGCTCGGGACAGGGAATTCTCAATGAGCAGTTCTTC.

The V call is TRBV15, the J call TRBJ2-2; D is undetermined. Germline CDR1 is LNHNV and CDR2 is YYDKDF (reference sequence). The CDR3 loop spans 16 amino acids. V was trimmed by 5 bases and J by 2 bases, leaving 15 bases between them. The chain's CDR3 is CATSGTRFRNTGELFF. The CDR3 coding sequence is TGTGCCACCAGCGGAACCAGGTTTCGAAACACCGGGGAGCTGTTTTTT.

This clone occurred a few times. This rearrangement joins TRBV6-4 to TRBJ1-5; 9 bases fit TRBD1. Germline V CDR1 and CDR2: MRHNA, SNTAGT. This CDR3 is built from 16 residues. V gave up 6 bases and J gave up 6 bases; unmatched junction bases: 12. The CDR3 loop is CASRGEGQGRGQPQHF. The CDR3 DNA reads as TGTGCCAGCAGGGGAGAAGGACAGGGGAGAGGTCAGCCCCAGCATTTT.

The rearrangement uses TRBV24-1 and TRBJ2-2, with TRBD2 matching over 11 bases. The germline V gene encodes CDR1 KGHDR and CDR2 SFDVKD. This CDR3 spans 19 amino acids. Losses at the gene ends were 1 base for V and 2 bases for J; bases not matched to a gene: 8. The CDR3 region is CATSDFTSGSTGNTGELFF. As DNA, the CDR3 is TGTGCCACCAGTGATTTCACTAGCGGGAGCACCGGTAACACCGGGGAGCTGTTTTTT.

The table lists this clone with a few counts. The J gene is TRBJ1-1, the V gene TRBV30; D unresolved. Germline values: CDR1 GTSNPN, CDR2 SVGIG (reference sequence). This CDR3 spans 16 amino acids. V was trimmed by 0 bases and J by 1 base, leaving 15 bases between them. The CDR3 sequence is CAWSVAYGVGNTEAFF. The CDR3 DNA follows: TGTGCCTGGAGTGTCGCTTATGGAGTAGGGAACACTGAAGCTTTCTTT.

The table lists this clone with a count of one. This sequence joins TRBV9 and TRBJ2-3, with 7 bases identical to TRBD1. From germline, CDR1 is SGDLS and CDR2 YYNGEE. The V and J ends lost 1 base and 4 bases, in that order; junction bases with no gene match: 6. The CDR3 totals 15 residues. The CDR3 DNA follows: TGTGCCAGCAGCGTAAGCCCCCAGGGGGCAGATACGCAGTATTTT. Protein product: CASSVSPQGADTQYF. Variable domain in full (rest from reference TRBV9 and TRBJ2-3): DSGVTQTPKHLITATGQRVTLRCSPRSGDLSVYWYQQSLDQGLQFLIQYYNGEERAKGNILERFSAQQFPDLHSELNLSSLELGDSALYFCASSVSPQGADTQYFGPGTRLTVL.

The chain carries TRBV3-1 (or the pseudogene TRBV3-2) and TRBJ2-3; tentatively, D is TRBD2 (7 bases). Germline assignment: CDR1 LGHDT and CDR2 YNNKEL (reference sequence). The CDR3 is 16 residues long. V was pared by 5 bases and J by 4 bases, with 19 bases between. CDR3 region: CASSLMEGGRSDTQYF. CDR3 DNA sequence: TGTGCCAGCAGCTTGATGGAGGGGGGGCGGTCAGATACGCAGTATTTT.

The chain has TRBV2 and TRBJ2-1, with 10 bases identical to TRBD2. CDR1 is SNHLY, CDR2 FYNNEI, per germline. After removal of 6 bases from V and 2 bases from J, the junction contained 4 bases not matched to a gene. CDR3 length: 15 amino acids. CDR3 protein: CASSRTSGAYNEQFF. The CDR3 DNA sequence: TGTGCCAGCAGCAGGACTAGCGGAGCCTACAATGAGCAGTTCTTC.

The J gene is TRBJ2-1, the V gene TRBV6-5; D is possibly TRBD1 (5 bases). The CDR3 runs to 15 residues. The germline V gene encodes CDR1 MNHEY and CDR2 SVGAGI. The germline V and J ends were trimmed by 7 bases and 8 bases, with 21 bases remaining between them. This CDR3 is CASIADSSLRDEQFF. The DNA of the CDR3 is TGTGCCAGCATTGCCGACAGTTCCCTAAGGGATGAGCAGTTCTTC.

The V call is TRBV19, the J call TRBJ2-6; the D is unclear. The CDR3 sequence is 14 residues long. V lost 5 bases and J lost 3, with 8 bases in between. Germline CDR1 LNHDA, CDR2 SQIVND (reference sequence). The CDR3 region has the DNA TGTGCCAGTAGTCTCTTTTTTGGGGCCAACGTCCTGACTTTC. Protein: CASSLFFGANVLTF.